The entry below gives a single T cell receptor (beta chain) sequence along with its context. Germline CDR1 and CDR2: WSHSY and SAAADI. The CDR3 contains 15 residues. V gave up 6 bases and J gave up 1 base, with 12 bases separating them. Authors' data handling: Estimation of nucleated cell counts was performed using reference gene primer amplification. Sequencing was performed with immunoSEQ multiplex PCR; in TCRdb, only in-frame clones are kept and a portion is missing. Clone size and V and J calls were adopted from that table, with D and trimming inferred from the DNA. The table has 150,000 to 200,000 clones, about 87% seen once. This record comes from a study of blood T cell repertoires in COVID-19. Study overall: Acute and convalescent COVID-19 specimens originated in the United States, Italy and Spain. T cells, B-cell-depleted T cells, or PBMCs supplied cDNA or gDNA.

While infection was still active, Seattle patients were enrolled and then followed longitudinally. Sequenced: peripheral blood. This chain connects TRBV10-2 to TRBJ2-2; weak D call: TRBD2 (6 bases). The receptor was isolated from a woman in her 70s with COVID-19, enrolled during active disease. CDR3 loop: CASRILAENTGELFF. The CDR3, as DNA: TGCGCCAGCAGAATACTAGCTGAGAACACCGGGGAGCTGTTTTTT.